Below are 21 T cell receptor beta chains sequenced from a single sample in a study of T cell changes during pregnancy in multiple sclerosis. Repertoires were generated with immunoSEQ multiplex PCR, while TCRdb's copy carries only in-frame clones and drops some. The profile shows approximately 130,000 clones, 96% of them singletons. Sequenced here: peripheral blood, sampled after pregnancy. The source is a female donor with multiple sclerosis, enrolled in a pregnancy study.

The genes are TRBV2 and TRBJ2-5; D is unresolved. This CDR3 comprises 12 residues. Germline V CDR1 and CDR2: SNHLY, FYNNEI. V was shortened by 4 bases and J by 5 bases, with 8 bases between the two germline ends. The CDR3 DNA is TGTGCCAGCAGTGGGTTCGGGGAGACCCAGTACTTC. This gives the protein CASSGFGETQYF.

V and J are TRBV19 and TRBJ2-1; the match to TRBD2 covers 10 bases. After removal of 6 bases from V and 9 bases from J, the junction contained 5 bases not matched to a gene. The CDR3 is 13 amino acids. Germline CDR1 reads LNHDA; CDR2 reads SQIVND (reference sequence). CDR3 in DNA: TGTGCCAGTAGCCTAGCGGGAGATAGTGAGCAGTTCTTC. Amino acids: CASSLAGDSEQFF.

The chain recombines TRBV6-5 with TRBJ2-7; perhaps TRBD1 as D (5 bases). V gave up 0 bases and J gave up 0 bases, with 12 bases separating them. The CDR3 extends over 16 amino acids. The germline gives CDR1 MNHEY, CDR2 SVGAGI. The CDR3 here is CASSYSAGAGSYEQYF. The CDR3 bases are TGTGCCAGCAGTTACTCGGCTGGGGCAGGCTCCTACGAGCAGTACTTC.

The chain carries TRBV6-6 and TRBJ2-7; TRBD2 is a possible D gene (6 bases). Trimming took 6 bases from V and 1 from J, leaving 10 bases between them. The CDR3 has 13 residues. CDR1 is MNHNY, CDR2 SVGAGI, per germline (reference sequence). In DNA form, the CDR3 reads TGTGCCAGCAGCCAACGGGGGTCCTACGAGCAGTACTTC. It translates to CASSQRGSYEQYF.

The V call is TRBV28, the J call TRBJ2-3; 7 nucleotides agree with TRBD1. CDR1 and CDR2 (germline): MDHEN, SYDVKM. V was clipped by 6 bases and J by 2 bases; unmatched bases: 8. The CDR3 runs to 15 residues. CDR3 nucleotides: TGTGCCAGCAGCCCCAGGGGGACAAACACAGATACGCAGTATTTT. Translated: CASSPRGTNTDTQYF.

This chain uses TRBV28 with TRBJ1-4; maybe TRBD1 (5 bases). V shed 6 bases and J shed 6 bases, with 17 bases lying between them. CDR1 and CDR2 (germline): MDHEN, SYDVKM. The CDR3 runs to 15 residues. CDR3 in amino acids: CASSDRQFPDEKLFF. For the CDR3, the DNA is TGTGCCAGCAGCGACCGACAGTTTCCGGATGAAAAACTGTTTTTT.

V and J are TRBV5-1 and TRBJ1-1, with 7 positions matching TRBD1. CDR1 and CDR2 (germline): SGHRS, YFSETQ. This CDR3 is 15 amino acids long. Trimming at V came to 4 bases and at J to 5 bases, leaving 11 bases not matched to a gene. The CDR3 bases are TGCGCCAGCAGCCTTCCCGGACAGGTTGGGACTGAAGCTTTCTTT. Translation: CASSLPGQVGTEAFF.

V and J are TRBV4-1 and TRBJ2-1; TRBD2 is a possible D gene (5 bases). The V gene lost 1 base and the J gene lost 8 bases, with 24 bases spanning the gap. Germline loops: CDR1 MGHRA, CDR2 YSYEKL. The CDR3 runs 18 residues. CDR3 coding DNA: TGCGCCAGCAGCCAAGTGATCAGCGGAAGAAGCATTTCGGATGAGCAGTTCTTC. This codes for CASSQVISGRSISDEQFF.

This sequence joins TRBV7-2 and TRBJ2-5; a possible D gene is TRBD1 (6 bases). V dropped 4 bases and J dropped 5 bases, with 14 bases sitting between them. Germline CDR1 is SGHTA and CDR2 is FQGNSA. The CDR3 is 14 amino acids. Here the CDR3 DNA reads TGTGCCAGCAGCTCCCCACAGGGTATCGAGACCCAGTACTTC. The encoded protein is CASSSPQGIETQYF.

The genes are TRBV28 and TRBJ1-2; 8 bases are shared with TRBD1. After removal of 2 bases from V and 6 bases from J, the junction contained 2 bases not matched to a gene. The CDR3 sequence is 13 residues long. CDR1 is MDHEN, CDR2 SYDVKM, per germline. The CDR3 protein is CASSLGQGNGYTF. The DNA for the CDR3 is TGTGCCAGCAGTTTAGGACAGGGCAATGGCTACACCTTC.

The gene calls are TRBV28 and TRBJ1-5, with TRBD1 as a possible D gene (5 bases). The CDR3 is 17 amino acids. V was clipped by 1 base and J by 1 base, with 14 bases between them. Per germline, CDR1 MDHEN and CDR2 SYDVKM. In nucleotides, the CDR3 is TGTGCCAGCAGTTTATTTGGCAGGGTATTGAGCAATCAGCCCCAGCATTTT. Amino acids: CASSLFGRVLSNQPQHF.

V and J are TRBV19 and TRBJ2-1, with a weak D call TRBD2 (7 bases). The CDR3 covers 17 residues. Per the germline V gene, CDR1 is LNHDA and CDR2 is SQIVND (reference sequence). The V end lost 5 bases, the J end lost 0 bases, and 17 bases lay between the germline ends. In DNA form, the CDR3 reads TGTGCCAGTAGTTGGACCAGCGGGACACACTCCTACAATGAGCAGTTCTTC. Translated: CASSWTSGTHSYNEQFF.

This clone was counted between two and nine times. The V and J genes are TRBV4-1 and TRBJ2-1; 7 bases map to TRBD2. V was clipped by 3 bases and J by 2 bases; unmatched bases: 10. The CDR3 spans 17 residues. Germline CDR1 MGHRA, CDR2 YSYEKL. The CDR3 spells CASSHPAGRETYNEQFF. The CDR3 region has the DNA TGCGCCAGCAGCCACCCCGCCGGGCGGGAGACCTACAATGAGCAGTTCTTC.

V is TRBV27 and J is TRBJ2-7, with TRBD2 identical over 9 bases. The germline V gene has CDR1 MNHEY and CDR2 SMNVEV (reference sequence). The CDR3 is made up of 16 amino acids. The V and J ends lost 4 bases and 4 bases, in that order; junction bases with no gene match: 11. CDR3 nucleotides: TGTGCCAGCAGTTCGCCGCGGGAGGGGATTTTTTACGAGCAGTACTTC. Protein sequence: CASSSPREGIFYEQYF.

V usage is TRBV28 and J usage is TRBJ2-4; TRBD1 matches at 8 bases. This CDR3 spans 16 amino acids. Looked up from germline, CDR1 is MDHEN and CDR2 is SYDVKM. V dropped 5 bases and J dropped 1; count of bases not matched to a gene: 7. The CDR3 spells CASSKFRDRAKNIQYF. CDR3 nucleotide sequence: TGTGCCAGCAGTAAATTTCGGGACAGGGCCAAAAACATTCAGTACTTC.

The genes are TRBV30 and TRBJ2-7, with D possibly TRBD1 on 5 matching bases. This CDR3 is 13 amino acids long. The ends were cut back, 1 base at V and 7 bases at J, with 14 bases in the middle. Germline CDR1 is GTSNPN and CDR2 is SVGIG (reference sequence). The CDR3, as DNA: TGTGCCTGGAGTGGACAGCCCCGTGGGGAGCAGTACTTC. Encoded protein: CAWSGQPRGEQYF.

V and J are TRBV6-6 and TRBJ1-1; 8 bases align to TRBD1. There are 13 residues in the CDR3. V was pared by 6 bases and J by 0 bases, with 0 bases of the junction left unmatched. CDR1 is MNHNY, CDR2 SVGAGI, per germline (reference sequence). The CDR3 sequence is CASRTGVNTEAFF. The CDR3 region has the DNA TGTGCCAGCAGGACAGGGGTGAACACTGAAGCTTTCTTT.

The sample holds one count of this clone. This chain uses TRBV25-1 with TRBJ1-2; 8 nucleotides line up with TRBD1. This CDR3 contains 14 residues. The germline V gene has CDR1 MGHDK and CDR2 SYGVNS. V was pared by 4 bases and J by 5 bases, with 6 bases of the junction left unmatched. CDR3: CASSAGTGPYGYTF. The CDR3 nucleotides are TGTGCCAGCAGTGCCGGGACAGGTCCTTATGGCTACACCTTC.

The chain joins TRBV5-1 to TRBJ1-1; 10 bases agree with TRBD1. V shed 3 bases, J shed 1 base, and the junction held 6 bases outside the gene matches. This CDR3 contains 16 residues. In germline, CDR1 is SGHRS, CDR2 YFSETQ. CDR3 sequence: CASSSGTGVRNTEAFF. CDR3 nucleotides: TGCGCCAGCAGCTCCGGGACAGGGGTGAGGAACACTGAAGCTTTCTTT.

The chain uses TRBV15 and TRBJ1-2; D unclear. The CDR3 is 15 amino acids. The V and J ends lost 0 bases and 4 bases respectively, with 12 bases between them. Germline V gene lookup returns CDR1 LNHNV and CDR2 YYDKDF (reference sequence). The CDR3 DNA follows: TGTGCCACCAGCAGAGACACCTCCTCGGGCTATGGCTACACCTTC. Its translation is CATSRDTSSGYGYTF.

V usage is TRBV11-2 and J usage is TRBJ2-7; 10 nucleotides align to TRBD2. CDR1 and CDR2 (germline): SGHAT, FQNNGV. V trimming: 5 bases; J trimming: 0 bases; junction bases outside the gene matches: 4. CDR3 size: 15 residues. The CDR3 sequence is CASSLGLADSYEQYF. In nucleotides, the CDR3 is TGTGCCAGCAGCCTAGGACTAGCGGACTCCTACGAGCAGTACTTC. Full variable domain (rest looked up from reference TRBV11-2 and TRBJ2-7): EAGVAQSPRYKIIEKRQSVAFWCNPISGHATLYWYQQILGQGPKLLIQFQNNGVVDDSQLPKDRFSAERLKGVDSTLKIQPAKLEDSAVYLCASSLGLADSYEQYFGPGTRLTVT.